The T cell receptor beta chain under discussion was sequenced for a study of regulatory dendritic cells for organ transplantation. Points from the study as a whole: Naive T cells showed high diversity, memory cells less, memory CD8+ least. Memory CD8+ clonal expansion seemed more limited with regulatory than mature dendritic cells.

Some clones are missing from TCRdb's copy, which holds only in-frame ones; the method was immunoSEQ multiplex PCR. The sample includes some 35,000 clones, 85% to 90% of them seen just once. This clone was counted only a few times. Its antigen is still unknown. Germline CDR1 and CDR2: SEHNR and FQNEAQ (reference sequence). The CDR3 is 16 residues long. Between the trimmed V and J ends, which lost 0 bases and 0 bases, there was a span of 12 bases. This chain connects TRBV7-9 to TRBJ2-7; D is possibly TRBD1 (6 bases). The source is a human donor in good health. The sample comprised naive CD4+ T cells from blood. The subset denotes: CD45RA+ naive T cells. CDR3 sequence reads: CASSLAMTGRSYEQYF. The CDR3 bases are TGTGCCAGCAGCTTAGCGATGACAGGCCGCTCCTACGAGCAGTACTTC.